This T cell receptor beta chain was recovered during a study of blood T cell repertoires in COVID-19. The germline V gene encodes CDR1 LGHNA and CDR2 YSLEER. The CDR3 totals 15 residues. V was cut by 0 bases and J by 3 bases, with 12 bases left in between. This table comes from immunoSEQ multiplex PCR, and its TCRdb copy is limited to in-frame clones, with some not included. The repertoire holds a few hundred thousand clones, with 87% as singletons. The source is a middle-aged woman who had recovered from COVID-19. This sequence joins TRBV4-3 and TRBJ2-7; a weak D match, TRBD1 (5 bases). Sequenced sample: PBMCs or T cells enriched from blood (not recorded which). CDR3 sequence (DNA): TGCGCCAGCAGCCAAGATCGCCTAGGGGACTACGAGCAGTACTTC. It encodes CASSQDRLGDYEQYF.